The 21 T cell receptor beta chains below come from one sample, sequenced in a study of cytomegalovirus exposure and HLA in healthy donors. Measured with immunoSEQ multiplex PCR; TCRdb has only the in-frame clones, and not every one. The sample has more than 120,000 clones; around nine tenths are singletons. Sequenced material: PBMCs. All receptors come from a man aged 18 to 30 in good health and CMV-seropositive.

The V gene is TRBV6-1, the J gene TRBJ1-1; TRBD1 aligns across 9 bases. This CDR3 comprises 15 residues. The V gene's germline CDR1 is MNHNS and CDR2 SASEGT. The trim removed 5 bases at V and 7 bases at J, leaving 11 bases unmatched. DNA of the CDR3: TGTGCCAGCAGTCTAGGGGGACAGGGTGGGAATGAAGCTTTCTTT. It codes for CASSLGGQGGNEAFF.

V is TRBV30 and J is TRBJ2-5; 7 bases agree with TRBD1. V shed 2 bases and J 5 bases; nucleotides not matched to a gene: 14. In germline, CDR1 is GTSNPN, CDR2 SVGIG (reference sequence). The CDR3 extends over 16 amino acids. This CDR3 is CAWSSTGQSYGETQYF. The CDR3 DNA reads as TGTGCCTGGAGTAGTACGGGACAGTCCTACGGGGAGACCCAGTACTTC.

This sequence joins TRBV9 and TRBJ2-3; 12 bases line up with TRBD2. V lost 4 bases to trimming and J lost 6 bases; unmatched junction nucleotides: 9. Germline loops: CDR1 SGDLS, CDR2 YYNGEE. The CDR3 has 16 residues. The CDR3 sequence: CASSTRTSGIRDTQYF. The CDR3 DNA reads TGTGCCAGCAGCACACGGACTAGCGGGATTAGGGATACGCAGTATTTT.

This clone turned up a few times. The chain couples TRBV5-1 to TRBJ1-2, with a possible D match to TRBD1 (6 bases). In germline, CDR1 is SGHRS, CDR2 YFSETQ. This CDR3 is built from 13 residues. The V and J ends lost 4 bases and 1 base respectively, with 8 bases between them. CDR3 sequence reads: CASSKDSNYGYTF. The CDR3 nucleotides read TGCGCCAGCAGCAAGGACAGTAACTATGGCTACACCTTC.

The chain has TRBV2 and TRBJ2-2; 8 bases match TRBD2. Trimming removed 7 bases from V and 6 bases from J; junction bases left unmatched: 7. The CDR3 is 14 amino acids. Germline assignment: CDR1 SNHLY and CDR2 FYNNEI. Here the CDR3 DNA reads TGTGCCAGCACGCTTGAGCGGGGGCCCGGGGAGCTGTTTTTT. The encoded protein is CASTLERGPGELFF.

The V call is TRBV27, the J call TRBJ2-3; tentatively, D is TRBD2 (6 bases). V lost 5 bases, J lost 0 bases, and 15 bases lay in between. This CDR3 region has 16 residues. Germline CDR1 MNHEY, CDR2 SMNVEV (reference sequence). CDR3 region: CASSPLAMGSTDTQYF. CDR3 DNA: TGTGCCAGCAGTCCCCTAGCGATGGGGAGCACAGATACGCAGTATTTT.

The chain combines TRBV7-9 with TRBJ1-1, with TRBD1 identical over 7 bases. Germline-derived CDR1 and CDR2 are SEHNR and FQNEAQ (reference sequence). Trimming took 5 bases from V and 2 from J; bases not matched to a gene: 5. The CDR3 sequence is 14 residues long. As DNA, the CDR3 is TGTGCCAGCAGCCCGACAGGGTCAAACACTGAAGCTTTCTTT. The encoded protein is CASSPTGSNTEAFF.

The chain employs TRBV5-6 and TRBJ2-5, with TRBD2 identical over 8 bases. The V gene end was trimmed by 3 bases and the J gene end by 1 base; junction bases not matched to a gene: 2. Per germline, CDR1 SGHDT and CDR2 YYEEEE. CDR3 length equals 14 residues. The CDR3 protein is CASSSLAAQETQYF. The CDR3 DNA sequence: TGTGCCAGCAGCTCACTAGCGGCCCAAGAGACCCAGTACTTC. The whole variable domain, filled in from reference TRBV5-6 and TRBJ2-5, reads DAGVTQSPTHLIKTRGQQVTLRCSPKSGHDTVSWYQQALGQGPQFIFQYYEEEERQRGNFPDRFSGHQFPNYSSELNVNALLLGDSALYLCASSSLAAQETQYFGPGTRLLVL.

The V call is TRBV11-3, the J call TRBJ2-7, with D tentatively TRBD1 (6 bases). In germline, CDR1 is SGHNT, CDR2 YENEEA. V was clipped by 5 bases and J by 0 bases, with 17 bases between them. There are 16 residues in the CDR3. In nucleotides, the CDR3 is TGTGCCAGCAGCCCATTTGGACAGCTAAACTCCTACGAGCAGTACTTC. Residues: CASSPFGQLNSYEQYF.

The rearrangement joins TRBV5-1 to TRBJ2-2, with D perhaps TRBD1 (6 bases). The CDR3 is 15 amino acids. Germline V gene lookup returns CDR1 SGHRS and CDR2 YFSETQ. Trimming cost V 1 base and J 2 bases, with 9 bases left between them. The CDR3 region is CASSLTGLNTGELFF. In DNA, the CDR3 is TGCGCCAGCAGCTTGACAGGGTTAAACACCGGGGAGCTGTTTTTT.

The chain recombines TRBV29-1 with TRBJ2-7, with a tentative D call TRBD2 (5 bases). The length of the CDR3 is 12 residues. Germline lookup yields CDR1 SQVTM and CDR2 ANQGSEA. The V and J ends lost 1 base and 2 bases respectively, with 6 bases between them. This CDR3 reads CSVEGGAYEQYF. CDR3 in DNA: TGCAGCGTTGAAGGGGGAGCCTACGAGCAGTACTTC.

The CDR3 here is CASSYAELYNSPLHF. The CDR3 DNA sequence: TGTGCCAGCAGTTACGCCGAGCTCTATAATTCACCCCTCCACTTT. The chain employs TRBV6-5 and TRBJ1-6; D is unclear. The germline V gene encodes CDR1 MNHEY and CDR2 SVGAGI. The CDR3 covers 15 residues. Between the trimmed V and J ends, which lost 2 bases and 3 bases, there was a span of 8 bases.

V and J are TRBV7-3 and TRBJ2-1; a weak D match, TRBD1 (6 bases). Germline CDR1 and CDR2: SGHTA and FQGTGA. V was cut by 0 bases and J by 4 bases, with 10 bases left in between. There are 15 residues in the CDR3. CDR3: CASSLTSDSYNEQFF. For the CDR3, the DNA is TGTGCCAGCAGCTTAACGTCGGACAGTTACAATGAGCAGTTCTTC.

This sequence joins TRBV30 and TRBJ1-1; D is uncertain. This CDR3 has 11 residues. CDR1 and CDR2 (germline): GTSNPN, SVGIG (reference sequence). Trimming shortened V by 4 bases and J by 1 base, and 4 bases separated the two germline ends. The CDR3 spells CAWNKNTEAFF. The CDR3, as DNA: TGTGCCTGGAATAAGAACACTGAAGCTTTCTTT.

V gene TRBV30 combines with J gene TRBJ2-4; D is unresolved. Germline V lookup: CDR1 GTSNPN, CDR2 SVGIG (reference sequence). This CDR3 contains 14 residues. V lost 2 bases, J lost 6 bases, and 14 bases lay in between. CDR3 DNA: TGTGCCTGGAGTCGCCTCCGCGGTAGAAACATTCAGTACTTC. It codes for CAWSRLRGRNIQYF.

The chain has TRBV18 and TRBJ2-7, with 7 bases matching TRBD1. Trimming removed 2 bases from V and 3 bases from J; junction bases left unmatched: 7. The CDR3 length is 15 residues. Germline V gives CDR1 KGHSH, CDR2 LQKENI. The CDR3 bases are TGTGCCAGCTCACCATATGGACAGGCCAACTACGAGCAGTACTTC. The encoded protein is CASSPYGQANYEQYF.

The chain couples TRBV9 to TRBJ2-5, with 9 bases fitting TRBD2. The CDR3 consists of 15 residues. Trimming cost V 3 bases and J 1 base; bases outside gene matches: 4. The germline V gene has CDR1 SGDLS and CDR2 YYNGEE. The CDR3 DNA is TGTGCCAGCAGCGGGGCTAGCGGGACCCAAGAGACCCAGTACTTC. This gives the protein CASSGASGTQETQYF. Full variable domain (outside the CDR3, taken from reference TRBV9 and TRBJ2-5): DSGVTQTPKHLITATGQRVTLRCSPRSGDLSVYWYQQSLDQGLQFLIQYYNGEERAKGNILERFSAQQFPDLHSELNLSSLELGDSALYFCASSGASGTQETQYFGPGTRLLVL.

The chain is built from TRBV6-4 and TRBJ1-5; D is unclear. The CDR3 is made up of 16 amino acids. Germline assignment: CDR1 MRHNA and CDR2 SNTAGT. V was clipped by 6 bases and J by 6 bases, with 21 bases between them. CDR3 loop: CASRLPERGRGQPQHF. In nucleotides, the CDR3 is TGTGCCAGCAGGCTCCCGGAGCGAGGGCGAGGTCAGCCCCAGCATTTT.

The chain links TRBV9 to TRBJ1-1; 7 bases align to TRBD1. The CDR3 is 17 residues long. Germline values: CDR1 SGDLS, CDR2 YYNGEE. With V trimmed by 4 bases and J by 2 bases, 14 bases remained unmatched. CDR3 DNA sequence: TGTGCCAGCAGCCCCCACTTAGGGGGCGAGAGAAACACTGAAGCTTTCTTT. It yields the protein CASSPHLGGERNTEAFF.

The rearrangement links TRBV19 to TRBJ1-1; D call uncertain. The CDR3 totals 15 residues. CDR1 is LNHDA and CDR2 is SQIVND in the germline V gene (reference sequence). Trimming cost V 1 base and J 1 base, with 10 bases left between them. Here the CDR3 reads CASSIGMTGNTEAFF. Written as DNA, the CDR3 is TGTGCCAGTAGTATAGGCATGACGGGGAACACTGAAGCTTTCTTT.

The chain employs TRBV19 and TRBJ1-1, with a weak D call TRBD1 (5 bases). Germline CDR1 reads LNHDA; CDR2 reads SQIVND (reference sequence). The CDR3 is 15 residues long. Between the trimmed V and J ends, which lost 5 bases and 4 bases, there was a span of 17 bases. CDR3 residues: CASSPSYWGGTEAFF. The CDR3 DNA is TGTGCCAGTAGTCCTTCCTATTGGGGCGGCACTGAAGCTTTCTTT.